This passage covers 9 T cell receptor beta chains from one sample sequenced in a study of T cells after somatic rescue of genetic block. The table came from immunoSEQ multiplex PCR; TCRdb's copy has only in-frame clones and leaves some out. The repertoire holds tens of thousands of clones, with just under 90% as singletons. The specimen sequenced was peripheral blood mononuclear cells (PBMCs). Receptors originate from a young woman.

The chain has TRBV7-8 and TRBJ1-1, with no clear D. V was shortened by 2 bases and J by 1 base, with 23 bases between the two germline ends. The CDR3 has 19 residues. Germline loops: CDR1 SGHVS, CDR2 FQNEAQ. DNA for the CDR3: TGTGCCAGCAGCTTATCCCAAAAGGACGGATGGCTCACGAACACTGAAGCTTTCTTT. It codes for CASSLSQKDGWLTNTEAFF.

The chain couples TRBV30 to TRBJ1-4; no clear D. Germline V gene lookup returns CDR1 GTSNPN and CDR2 SVGIG (reference sequence). This CDR3 region has 11 residues. The V and J ends lost 1 base and 11 bases respectively, with 8 bases between them. CDR3 residues: CAWSEVRKLFF. The CDR3 region has the DNA TGTGCCTGGAGTGAGGTTCGGAAACTGTTTTTT.

V gene TRBV27 combines with J gene TRBJ2-6; a possible D gene is TRBD1 (7 bases). Germline loops: CDR1 MNHEY, CDR2 SMNVEV (reference sequence). V was pared by 1 base and J by 2 bases, with 15 bases between. There are 18 residues in the CDR3. Here the CDR3 reads CASSLLAGQIPGANVLTF. CDR3 DNA sequence: TGTGCCAGCAGTTTATTGGCGGGACAGATCCCTGGGGCCAACGTCCTGACTTTC.

This clone has a single count. This chain links TRBV19 with TRBJ2-7, with a tentative D call TRBD2 (5 bases). CDR1 and CDR2 from the germline V gene are LNHDA and SQIVND (reference sequence). There are 15 residues in the CDR3. Deletions cut 5 bases from V and 0 bases from J, with 14 bases between. In DNA, the CDR3 is TGTGCCAGTAGTTCCGGACTTCCCATCTCCTACGAGCAGTACTTC. It yields the protein CASSSGLPISYEQYF.

This chain joins TRBV29-1 and TRBJ2-6; TRBD1 agrees at 7 bases. The CDR3 is 15 residues long. V lost 8 bases, J lost 3 bases, and 10 bases stayed unmatched. Germline V gene data show CDR1 as SQVTM and CDR2 as ANQGSEA. The CDR3 coding sequence is TGCAGCATCCGGGGACAGCTTAATGGGGCCAACGTCCTGACTTTC. Translating it yields CSIRGQLNGANVLTF.

The chain has TRBV5-4 and TRBJ1-2, with TRBD1 identical over 8 bases. With 4 bases clipped from V and 7 bases from J, the junction kept 12 bases outside the gene matches. This CDR3 spans 15 amino acids. The germline V gene encodes CDR1 SGHNT and CDR2 YYREEE (reference sequence). The CDR3 sequence is CASSVTGVPMFGYTF. In nucleotides, the CDR3 is TGTGCCAGCAGCGTGACAGGGGTCCCCATGTTTGGCTACACCTTC.

This chain connects TRBV27 to TRBJ2-3, with 10 bases matching TRBD2. The CDR3 has 18 amino acids. V was clipped by 5 bases and J by 6 bases; unmatched bases: 17. Germline V gene data show CDR1 as MNHEY and CDR2 as SMNVEV (reference sequence). The CDR3 loop reads CASSPLRLAGQPGDTQYF. CDR3 coding DNA: TGTGCCAGCAGTCCCCTGAGACTAGCGGGTCAACCAGGGGATACGCAGTATTTT.

This clone was detected only a few times. This sequence joins TRBV25-1 and TRBJ2-7; D gene ambiguous. Trimming left V 7 bases short and J 0 bases short, with 10 bases between. Germline V CDR1 and CDR2: MGHDK, SYGVNS. This CDR3 region has 13 residues. The CDR3 DNA sequence: TGTGCCAGCACCGGCGTTAGCTCCTACGAGCAGTACTTC. Its protein is CASTGVSSYEQYF.

The chain employs TRBV5-1 and TRBJ2-3; D may be TRBD1 (5 bases). Germline CDR1 is SGHRS and CDR2 is YFSETQ. Trimming left V 2 bases short and J 2 bases short, with 9 bases between. The CDR3 is 14 residues long. The CDR3 is CASSFQGSTDTQYF. Written as DNA, the CDR3 is TGCGCCAGCAGCTTTCAGGGATCCACAGATACGCAGTATTTT.